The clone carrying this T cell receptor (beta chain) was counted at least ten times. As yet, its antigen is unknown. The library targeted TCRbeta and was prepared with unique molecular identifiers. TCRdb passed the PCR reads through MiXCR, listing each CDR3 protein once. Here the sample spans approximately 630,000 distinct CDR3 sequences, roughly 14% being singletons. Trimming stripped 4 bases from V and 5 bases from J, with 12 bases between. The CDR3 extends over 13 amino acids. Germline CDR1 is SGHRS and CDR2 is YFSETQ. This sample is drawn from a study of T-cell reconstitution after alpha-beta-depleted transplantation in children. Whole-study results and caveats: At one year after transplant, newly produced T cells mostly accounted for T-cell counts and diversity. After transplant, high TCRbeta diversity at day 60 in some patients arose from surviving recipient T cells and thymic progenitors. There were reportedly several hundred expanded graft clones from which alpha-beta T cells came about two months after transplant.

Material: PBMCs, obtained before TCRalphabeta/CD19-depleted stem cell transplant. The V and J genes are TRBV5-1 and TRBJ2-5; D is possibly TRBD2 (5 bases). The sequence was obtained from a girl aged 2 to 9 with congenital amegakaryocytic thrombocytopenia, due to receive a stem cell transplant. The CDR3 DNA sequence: TGCGCCAGCAGCGAAGGGATAGCGGAGACCCAGTACTTC. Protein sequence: CASSEGIAETQYF.